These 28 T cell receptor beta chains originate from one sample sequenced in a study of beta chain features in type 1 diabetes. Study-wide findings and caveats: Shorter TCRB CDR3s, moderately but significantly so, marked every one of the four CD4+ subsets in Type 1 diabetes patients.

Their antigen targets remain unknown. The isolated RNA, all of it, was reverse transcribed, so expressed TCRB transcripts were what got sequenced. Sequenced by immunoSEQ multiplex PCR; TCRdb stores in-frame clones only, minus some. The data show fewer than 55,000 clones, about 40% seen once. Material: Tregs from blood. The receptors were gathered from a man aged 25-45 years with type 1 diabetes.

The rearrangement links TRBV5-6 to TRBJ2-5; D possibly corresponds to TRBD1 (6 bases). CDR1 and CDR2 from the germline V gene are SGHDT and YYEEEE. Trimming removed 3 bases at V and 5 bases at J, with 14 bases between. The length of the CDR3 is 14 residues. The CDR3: CASSSRQGTETQYF. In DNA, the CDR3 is TGTGCCAGCAGCTCTAGGCAGGGGACGGAGACCCAGTACTTC.

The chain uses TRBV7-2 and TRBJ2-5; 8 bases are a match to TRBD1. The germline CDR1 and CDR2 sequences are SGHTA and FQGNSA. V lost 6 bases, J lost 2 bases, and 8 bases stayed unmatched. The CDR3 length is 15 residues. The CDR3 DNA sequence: TGTGCCAGCAGGAGACAGGGGTTAATACAAGAGACCCAGTACTTC. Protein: CASRRQGLIQETQYF.

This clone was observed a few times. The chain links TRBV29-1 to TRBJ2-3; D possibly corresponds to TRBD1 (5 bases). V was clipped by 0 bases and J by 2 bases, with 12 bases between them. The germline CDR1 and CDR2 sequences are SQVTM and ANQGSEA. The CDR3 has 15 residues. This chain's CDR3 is CSVEERTRVTDTQYF. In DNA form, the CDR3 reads TGCAGCGTTGAAGAACGCACCAGGGTCACAGATACGCAGTATTTT.

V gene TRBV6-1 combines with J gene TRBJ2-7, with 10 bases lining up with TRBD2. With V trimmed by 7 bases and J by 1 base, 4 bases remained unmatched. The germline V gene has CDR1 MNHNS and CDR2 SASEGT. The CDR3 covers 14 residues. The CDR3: CASNTAGGSYEQYF. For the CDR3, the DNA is TGTGCCAGCAATACAGCGGGAGGGTCCTACGAGCAGTACTTC.

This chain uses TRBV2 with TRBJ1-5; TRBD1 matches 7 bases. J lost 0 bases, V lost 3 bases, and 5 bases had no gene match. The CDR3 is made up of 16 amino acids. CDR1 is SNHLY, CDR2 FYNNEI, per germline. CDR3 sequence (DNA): TGTGCCAGCAGTGATACAGGGGAGGATAGCAATCAGCCCCAGCATTTT. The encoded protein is CASSDTGEDSNQPQHF.

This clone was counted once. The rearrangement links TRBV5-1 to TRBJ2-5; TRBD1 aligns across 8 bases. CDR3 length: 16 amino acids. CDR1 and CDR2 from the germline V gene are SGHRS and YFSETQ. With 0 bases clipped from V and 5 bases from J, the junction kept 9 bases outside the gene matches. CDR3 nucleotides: TGCGCCAGCAGCTTGGAGGCAGGGGGCGTTTCGGAGACCCAGTACTTC. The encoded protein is CASSLEAGGVSETQYF.

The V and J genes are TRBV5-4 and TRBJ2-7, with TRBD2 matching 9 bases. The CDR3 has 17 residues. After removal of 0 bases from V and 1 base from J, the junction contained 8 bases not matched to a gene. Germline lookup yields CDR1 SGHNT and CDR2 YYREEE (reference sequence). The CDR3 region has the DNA TGTGCCAGCAGCTTGGGAGGCGGGGGGGGGTTATCCTACGAGCAGTACTTC. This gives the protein CASSLGGGGGLSYEQYF.

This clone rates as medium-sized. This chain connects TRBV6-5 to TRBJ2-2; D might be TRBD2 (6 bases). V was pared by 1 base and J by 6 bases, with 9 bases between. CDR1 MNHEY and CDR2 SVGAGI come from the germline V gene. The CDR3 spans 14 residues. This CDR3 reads CASSYWLASGELFF. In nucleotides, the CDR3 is TGTGCCAGCAGTTACTGGCTAGCGTCCGGGGAGCTGTTTTTT.

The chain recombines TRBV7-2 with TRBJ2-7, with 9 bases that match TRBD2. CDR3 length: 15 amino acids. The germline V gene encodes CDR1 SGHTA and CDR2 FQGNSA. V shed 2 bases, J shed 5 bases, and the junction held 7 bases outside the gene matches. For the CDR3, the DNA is TGTGCCAGCAGCTTATCGGCTAGCGGGGAGAACGAGCAGTACTTC. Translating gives CASSLSASGENEQYF.

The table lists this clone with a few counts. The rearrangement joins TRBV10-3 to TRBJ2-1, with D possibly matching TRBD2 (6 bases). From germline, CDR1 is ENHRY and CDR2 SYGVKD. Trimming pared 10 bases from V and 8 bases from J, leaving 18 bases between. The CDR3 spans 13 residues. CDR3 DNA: TGTGCCAGCCGGGAGCCGTCCCGGGATGAGCAGTTCTTC. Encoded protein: CASREPSRDEQFF.

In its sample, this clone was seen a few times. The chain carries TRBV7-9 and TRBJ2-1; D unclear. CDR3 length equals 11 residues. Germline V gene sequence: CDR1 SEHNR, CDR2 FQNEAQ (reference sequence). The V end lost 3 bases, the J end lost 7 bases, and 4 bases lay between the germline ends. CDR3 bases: TGTGCCAGCAGCTTGAGGAATGAGCAGTTCTTC. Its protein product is CASSLRNEQFF.

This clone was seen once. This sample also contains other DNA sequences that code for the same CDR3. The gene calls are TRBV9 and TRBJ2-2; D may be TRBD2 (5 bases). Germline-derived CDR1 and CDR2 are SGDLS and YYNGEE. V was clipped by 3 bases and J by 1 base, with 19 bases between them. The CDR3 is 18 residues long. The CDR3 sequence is CASSALYQLAGNTGELFF. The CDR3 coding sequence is TGTGCCAGCAGCGCACTCTATCAGCTAGCAGGGAACACCGGGGAGCTGTTTTTT.

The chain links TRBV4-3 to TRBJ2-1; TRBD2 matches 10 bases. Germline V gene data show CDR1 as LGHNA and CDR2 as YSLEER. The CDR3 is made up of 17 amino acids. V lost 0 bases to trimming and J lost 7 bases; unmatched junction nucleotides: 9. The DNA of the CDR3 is TGCGCCAGCAGCCAAGATTCTGCTAGCGGGAGCAGGAATGAGCAGTTCTTC. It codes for CASSQDSASGSRNEQFF.

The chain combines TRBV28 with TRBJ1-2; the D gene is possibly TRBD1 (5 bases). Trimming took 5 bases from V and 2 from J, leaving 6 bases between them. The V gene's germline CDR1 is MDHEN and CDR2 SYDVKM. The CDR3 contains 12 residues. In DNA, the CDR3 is TGTGCCAGCAGTCAGGGAAACTATGGCTACACCTTC. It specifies CASSQGNYGYTF.

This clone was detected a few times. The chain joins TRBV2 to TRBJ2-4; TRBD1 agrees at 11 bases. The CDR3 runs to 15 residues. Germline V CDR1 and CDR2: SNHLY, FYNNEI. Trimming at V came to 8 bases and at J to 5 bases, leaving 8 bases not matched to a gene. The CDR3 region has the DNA TGTGCCAGCGGCTGGGACAGGGGGAGGGAAAACATTCAGTACTTC. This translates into CASGWDRGRENIQYF. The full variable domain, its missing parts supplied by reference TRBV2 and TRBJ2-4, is EPEVTQTPSHQVTQMGQEVILRCVPISNHLYFYWYRQILGQKVEFLVSFYNNEISEKSEIFDDQFSVERPDGSNFTLKIRSTKLEDSAMYFCASGWDRGRENIQYFGAGTRLSVL.

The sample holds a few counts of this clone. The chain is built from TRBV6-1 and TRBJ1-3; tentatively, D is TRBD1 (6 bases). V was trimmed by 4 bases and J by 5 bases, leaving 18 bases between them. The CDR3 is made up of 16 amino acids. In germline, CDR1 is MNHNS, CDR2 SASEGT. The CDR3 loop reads CASSVKSQGYRNTIYF. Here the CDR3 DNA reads TGTGCCAGCAGTGTAAAGAGTCAGGGGTATAGAAACACCATATATTTT.

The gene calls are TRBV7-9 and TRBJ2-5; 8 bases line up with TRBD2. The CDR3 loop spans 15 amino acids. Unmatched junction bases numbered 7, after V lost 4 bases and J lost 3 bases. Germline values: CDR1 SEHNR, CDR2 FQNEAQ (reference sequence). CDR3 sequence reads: CASSSYGREEETQYF. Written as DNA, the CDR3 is TGTGCCAGCAGCTCTTACGGGCGGGAGGAAGAGACCCAGTACTTC.

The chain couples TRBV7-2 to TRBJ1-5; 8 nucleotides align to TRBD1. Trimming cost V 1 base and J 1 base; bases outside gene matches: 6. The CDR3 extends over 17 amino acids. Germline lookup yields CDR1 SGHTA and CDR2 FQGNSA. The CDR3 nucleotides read TGTGCCAGCAGCTTAGATCGGACAGGGAACAGCAATCAGCCCCAGCATTTT. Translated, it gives CASSLDRTGNSNQPQHF.

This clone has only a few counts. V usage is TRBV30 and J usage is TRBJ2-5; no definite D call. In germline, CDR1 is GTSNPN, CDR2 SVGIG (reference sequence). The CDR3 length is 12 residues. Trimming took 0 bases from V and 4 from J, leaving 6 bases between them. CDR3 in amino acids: CAWSVQRETQYF. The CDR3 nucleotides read TGTGCCTGGAGTGTGCAGCGAGAGACCCAGTACTTC.

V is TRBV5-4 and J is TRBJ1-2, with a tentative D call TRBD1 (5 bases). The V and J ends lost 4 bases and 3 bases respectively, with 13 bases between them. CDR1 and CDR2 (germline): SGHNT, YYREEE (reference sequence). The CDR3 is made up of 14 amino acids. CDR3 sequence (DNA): TGTGCCAGCAGCCAAGCTGGGGCGGACTATGGCTACACCTTC. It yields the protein CASSQAGADYGYTF.

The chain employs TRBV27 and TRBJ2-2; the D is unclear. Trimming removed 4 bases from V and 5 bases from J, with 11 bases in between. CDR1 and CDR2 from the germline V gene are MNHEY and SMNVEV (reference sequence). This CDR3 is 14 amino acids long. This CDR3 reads CASSSTRSTGELFF. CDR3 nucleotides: TGTGCCAGCAGTTCAACACGGAGTACCGGGGAGCTGTTTTTT.

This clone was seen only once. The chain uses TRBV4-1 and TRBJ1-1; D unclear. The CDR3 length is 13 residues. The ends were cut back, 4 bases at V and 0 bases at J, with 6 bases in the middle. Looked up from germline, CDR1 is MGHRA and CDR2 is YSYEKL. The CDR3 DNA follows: TGCGCCAGCAGCCCCCAATTGAACACTGAAGCTTTCTTT. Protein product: CASSPQLNTEAFF.

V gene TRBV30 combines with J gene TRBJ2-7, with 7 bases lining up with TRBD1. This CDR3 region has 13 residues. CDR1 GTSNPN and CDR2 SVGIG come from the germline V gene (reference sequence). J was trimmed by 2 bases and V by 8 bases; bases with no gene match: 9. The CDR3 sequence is CAALGQQTYEQYF. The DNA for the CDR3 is TGTGCCGCCTTGGGACAGCAAACCTACGAGCAGTACTTC.

CDR3 DNA sequence: TGTGCCAGCAGCACGACAGTGAACACTGAAGCTTTCTTT. Protein: CASSTTVNTEAFF. This chain connects TRBV7-2 to TRBJ1-1; D perhaps matches TRBD1 (5 bases). Trimming removed 5 bases from V and 0 bases from J, with 7 bases in between. The germline CDR1 and CDR2 sequences are SGHTA and FQGNSA. This CDR3 comprises 13 residues.

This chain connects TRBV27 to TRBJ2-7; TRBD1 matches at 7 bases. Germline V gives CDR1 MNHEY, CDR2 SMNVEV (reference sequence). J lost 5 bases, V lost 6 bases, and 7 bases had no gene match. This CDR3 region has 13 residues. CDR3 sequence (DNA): TGTGCCAGCAGAGTCGAGACAGGGCACGAGCAGTACTTC. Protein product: CASRVETGHEQYF.

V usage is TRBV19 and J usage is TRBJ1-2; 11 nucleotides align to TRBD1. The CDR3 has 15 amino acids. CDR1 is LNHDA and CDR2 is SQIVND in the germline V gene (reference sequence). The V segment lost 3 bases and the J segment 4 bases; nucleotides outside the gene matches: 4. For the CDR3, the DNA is TGTGCCAGTAGTATCGGACAGGGGGCGATCTATGGCTACACCTTC. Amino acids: CASSIGQGAIYGYTF.

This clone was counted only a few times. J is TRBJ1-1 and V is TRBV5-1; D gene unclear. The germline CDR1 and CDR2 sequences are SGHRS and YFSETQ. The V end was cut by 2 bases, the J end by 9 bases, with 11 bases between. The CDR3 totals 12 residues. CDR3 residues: CASSFQGRKAFF. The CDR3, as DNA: TGCGCCAGCAGCTTTCAAGGGAGGAAAGCTTTCTTT.

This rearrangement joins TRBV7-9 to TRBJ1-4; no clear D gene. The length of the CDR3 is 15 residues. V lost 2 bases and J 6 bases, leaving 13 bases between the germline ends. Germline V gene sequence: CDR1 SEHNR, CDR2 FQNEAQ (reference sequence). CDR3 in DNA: TGTGCCAGCAGCTTAAGAGCTGGGAGGGATGAAAAACTGTTTTTT. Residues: CASSLRAGRDEKLFF.